This T cell receptor (beta chain) was obtained from a study of blood T cells in healthy people across ages. This clonotype occurred a few times. Primers used in a second PCR of roughly 6 to 11 cycles were a sample-barcoded 5' primer and a J-beta primer mix. TCRdb passed the 5' RACE reads through MiXCR, listing each CDR3 protein once. Of approximately 850,000 distinct CDR3 sequences listed, around 45% are singletons. The CDR3 totals 19 residues. Germline V gene sequence: CDR1 SEHNR, CDR2 FQNEAQ (reference sequence). V was pared by 2 bases and J by 4 bases, with 17 bases of the junction left unmatched. The sequence was obtained from a man aged 55-75 years in good health. What was sequenced was blood. The genes are TRBV7-9 and TRBJ2-1; 7 bases align to TRBD2. The CDR3 region has the DNA TGTGCCAGCAGCTTAACCAGACGACCGGGGGGTACCCCGTACAATGAGCAGTTCTTC. This translates into CASSLTRRPGGTPYNEQFF.